The rows below give T cell receptor beta chains drawn from one sample of a study of radiation and T cells in renal cell carcinoma. Generated by immunoSEQ multiplex PCR, the TCRdb table keeps only in-frame clones and is missing some. The sample holds 150,000 to 200,000 clones, about 87% seen once. This specimen was blood, taken from a patient whose treatment included radiotherapy and nephrectomy. Receptor source: a woman in her 50s with renal cell carcinoma. The CDR3 runs from the conserved cysteine through the conserved F or W. A D gene is named only where the DNA matches it firmly. Size tells how often a clone was seen (once, few, many) or the class of an expanded clone, and some rows leave it out.

cdr3_nt | cdr3_aa | j_call | d_call | v_call | clone_size
TGCGCCAGCAGCCAAGAGCGACGGATCTCTGGAAACACCATATATTTT | CASSQERRISGNTIYF | TRBJ1-3 | NA | TRBV4-3 | NA
TGTGCCAGCAGCCTCCGCCGGGAGGCCGGACCTGAAGCTTTCTTT | CASSLRREAGPEAFF | TRBJ1-1 | NA | TRBV14 | NA
TGTGCCAGCAGCTTAGTTAGAGCTAAAAACACCGGGGAGCTGTTTTTT | CASSLVRAKNTGELFF | TRBJ2-2 | NA | TRBV7-2 | NA
TGTGCCAGCAAACAGGGTAGGAACACTGAAGCTTTCTTT | CASKQGRNTEAFF | TRBJ1-1 | NA | TRBV19 | NA
TGTGCCAGTAGTATAGGGGTCGGTCCTACCTACGAGCAGTACTTC | CASSIGVGPTYEQYF | TRBJ2-7 | NA | TRBV19 | NA
TGTGCCAGCAGCCGGGCACAGGGAAGGAACACTGAAGCTTTCTTT | CASSRAQGRNTEAFF | TRBJ1-1 | NA | TRBV14 | NA
TGTGCCAGCAGAGAACAGAGAAACACTGAAGCTTTCTTT | CASREQRNTEAFF | TRBJ1-1 | NA | TRBV2 | NA
TGTGCCAGCAGCCTTACAGGGTTACCCTACGAGCAGTACTTC | CASSLTGLPYEQYF | TRBJ2-7 | NA | TRBV7-9 | NA
TGTGCCATCAGTGAGAGTCTGGAGGCACAGGTCAATCAGGGTAGAAACACCGGGGAGCTGTTTTTT | CAISESLEAQVNQGRNTGELFF | TRBJ2-2 | NA | TRBV10-3 | NA
TGTGCCAGCAGCCTAGGGGTGTTTAAGGGGACCCAGTACTTC | CASSLGVFKGTQYF | TRBJ2-5 | NA | TRBV7-2 | NA
TGTGCCAGCAGCGTAGTCGGGGGGGCACGGGATGAGCAGTTCTTC | CASSVVGGARDEQFF | TRBJ2-1 | TRBD2 | TRBV9 | NA
TGTGCCAGCAGACAGGGCTCCGGGGCCAACGTCCTGACTTTC | CASRQGSGANVLTF | TRBJ2-6 | NA | TRBV7-8 | NA
TGTGCCAGCAGTTTAAGACCCTACTTACAGGGGGCCCAGGGCTACACCTTC | CASSLRPYLQGAQGYTF | TRBJ1-2 | TRBD1 | TRBV27 | NA
TGTGCCAGCAGTGAATACAGGGGGCTAGAAGGTGGCTACACCTTC | CASSEYRGLEGGYTF | TRBJ1-2 | TRBD1 | TRBV25-1 | once
TGCAGCGTTGAACCGACACTGGGGGGCGGCGGCGAGCAGTACTTC | CSVEPTLGGGGEQYF | TRBJ2-7 | NA | TRBV29-1 | NA
TGTGCCAGCAGCTTGGTGAGTTGGGGGGACGACTACAATGAGCAGTTCTTC | CASSLVSWGDDYNEQFF | TRBJ2-1 | NA | TRBV4-2 | NA
TGCAGCGTCCGCGGGGACGGGGGCGGTTTTGGAGCTTTCTTT | CSVRGDGGGFGAFF | TRBJ1-1 | NA | TRBV29-1 | NA
TGTGCCAGCAGCCTACGGGACAGGGGACCCCAGGAGACCCAGTACTTC | CASSLRDRGPQETQYF | TRBJ2-5 | TRBD1 | TRBV7-9 | NA
TGTGCCTGGAGGCCTAATGGGGTAACTGAAGCTTTCTTT | CAWRPNGVTEAFF | TRBJ1-1 | NA | TRBV30 | once
TGTGCCAGCAGCGTGGCGGGGGCCTACGGCGAGCAGTACTTC | CASSVAGAYGEQYF | TRBJ2-7 | NA | TRBV25-1 | NA